This entry concerns a single T cell receptor beta chain. Its antigen is currently unknown. TCRdb reprocessed the 5' RACE reads with MiXCR, giving one entry per CDR3 protein. The sample consists of 150,000 to 200,000 distinct CDR3 sequences, 5.5% to 7.5% of them appearing once. This entry comes from a study of T cells after yellow fever vaccination. This CDR3 contains 14 residues. Germline V CDR1 and CDR2: SEHNR, FQNEAQ (reference sequence). Trimming shortened V by 7 bases and J by 4 bases, and 16 bases separated the two germline ends. Study-wide results and limits: Primary-vaccination clones mostly resurfaced post-booster (more than 95% CD4, under 90% CD8).

Material: CD4+ T cells sorted from PBMCs, obtained on the day of the first yellow fever vaccination. The chain is built from TRBV7-9 and TRBJ2-5, with a possible D match to TRBD2 (6 bases). The TCR sequence derives from a young man who received the YFV17D yellow fever vaccine. CDR3 coding DNA: TGTGCCAGCAAGGGAGGAGAGGGTCCAGAGACCCAGTACTTC. It encodes CASKGGEGPETQYF. The entire variable domain, with the rest obtained from reference TRBV7-9 and TRBJ2-5, is as follows: DTGVSQNPRHKITKRGQNVTFRCDPISEHNRLYWYRQTLGQGPEFLTYFQNEAQLEKSRLLSDRFSAERPKGSFSTLEIQRTEQGDSAMYLCASKGGEGPETQYFGPGTRLLVL.